Reported below is one T cell receptor beta chain. The antigen it recognizes is unknown. It has no much larger one-base neighbor in the sample; base qualities were not kept. This entry belongs to a study of T cell changes during pregnancy in multiple sclerosis (dated by TCRdb to the late 2010s). Describing the broader study: The study examined how the T cell repertoire changed over the course of pregnancy in women with multiple sclerosis.

Library generation was performed with the immunoSEQ multiplex PCR assay. TCRdb provides this immuneACCESS table in a form limited to in-frame rearrangements. Some clones are lacking; in checked studies, under half of them reflect an unresolved V gene, and why the rest are absent is not known. This sample is represented by approximately 83,000 clones; 85% to 95% of them were singletons. Approximately 2.2% of the sample is held by the ten biggest clonotypes. The receptor comes from a female donor with multiple sclerosis, enrolled in a pregnancy study. This material consisted of peripheral blood, taken in the third trimester of pregnancy.

Here the CDR3 is given as CSVRDSFNQPQHF. In nucleotide form, the sequence is TGCAGCGTCCGGGACTCCTTCAATCAGCCCCAGCATTTT. Rearrangement joined TRBV29-1 to TRBJ1-5, and perhaps TRBD1 as D gene, on 5 matching bases. Including the terminal cysteine and phenylalanine, the CDR3 comprises 13 residues. CDR3 DNA is the only sequence kept; it has 39 bases, read in frame from the first base. Taken from the germline V gene, the CDR1 and CDR2 loops are SQVTM and ANQGSEA. Trimming costs V 6 bases and J 3 bases, and their ends lie 12 bases apart.